This TCR beta chain was sequenced for a study of post-analysis software for immune sequencing data. Overall study: Disease trajectories encompassed relapsing-remitting, secondary progressive and progressive-relapsing multiple sclerosis. Overall study results and limits: Higher frequency in patients than in controls was seen for several TRBV segments, with TRBV5-6, TRBV5-1 and TRBV20-1 among them. Multiple sclerosis patients had significantly lower normalized Chao1 diversity than controls.

Concerning this clonotype itself: What it binds is unknown.

The CDR3 contains 13 residues. CDR1 and CDR2 (germline): SEHNR, FQNEAQ (reference sequence). V was trimmed by 6 bases and J by 5 bases, leaving 11 bases between them. Unique molecular identifiers were present in the TCR beta cDNA libraries. When roughly 0.9 to 10 million T cells were used, they gave a few hundred thousand cDNA molecules. Using its own MiXCR run on the PCR reads, TCRdb lists one record per CDR3 protein. This table holds a few hundred thousand distinct CDR3 sequences, roughly 45% found once. The chain combines TRBV7-9 with TRBJ2-1; possibly TRBD1 for D (5 bases). This TCR was sampled from a girl aged 5-17 years with multiple sclerosis. The sample taken for sequencing was blood. The CDR3: CASSPRQNNEQFF. CDR3 DNA: TGTGCCAGCAGTCCCCGACAGAACAATGAGCAGTTCTTC. The full variable domain, its missing parts supplied by reference TRBV7-9 and TRBJ2-1, is DTGVSQNPRHKITKRGQNVTFRCDPISEHNRLYWYRQTLGQGPEFLTYFQNEAQLEKSRLLSDRFSAERPKGSFSTLEIQRTEQGDSAMYLCASSPRQNNEQFFGPGTRLTVL.